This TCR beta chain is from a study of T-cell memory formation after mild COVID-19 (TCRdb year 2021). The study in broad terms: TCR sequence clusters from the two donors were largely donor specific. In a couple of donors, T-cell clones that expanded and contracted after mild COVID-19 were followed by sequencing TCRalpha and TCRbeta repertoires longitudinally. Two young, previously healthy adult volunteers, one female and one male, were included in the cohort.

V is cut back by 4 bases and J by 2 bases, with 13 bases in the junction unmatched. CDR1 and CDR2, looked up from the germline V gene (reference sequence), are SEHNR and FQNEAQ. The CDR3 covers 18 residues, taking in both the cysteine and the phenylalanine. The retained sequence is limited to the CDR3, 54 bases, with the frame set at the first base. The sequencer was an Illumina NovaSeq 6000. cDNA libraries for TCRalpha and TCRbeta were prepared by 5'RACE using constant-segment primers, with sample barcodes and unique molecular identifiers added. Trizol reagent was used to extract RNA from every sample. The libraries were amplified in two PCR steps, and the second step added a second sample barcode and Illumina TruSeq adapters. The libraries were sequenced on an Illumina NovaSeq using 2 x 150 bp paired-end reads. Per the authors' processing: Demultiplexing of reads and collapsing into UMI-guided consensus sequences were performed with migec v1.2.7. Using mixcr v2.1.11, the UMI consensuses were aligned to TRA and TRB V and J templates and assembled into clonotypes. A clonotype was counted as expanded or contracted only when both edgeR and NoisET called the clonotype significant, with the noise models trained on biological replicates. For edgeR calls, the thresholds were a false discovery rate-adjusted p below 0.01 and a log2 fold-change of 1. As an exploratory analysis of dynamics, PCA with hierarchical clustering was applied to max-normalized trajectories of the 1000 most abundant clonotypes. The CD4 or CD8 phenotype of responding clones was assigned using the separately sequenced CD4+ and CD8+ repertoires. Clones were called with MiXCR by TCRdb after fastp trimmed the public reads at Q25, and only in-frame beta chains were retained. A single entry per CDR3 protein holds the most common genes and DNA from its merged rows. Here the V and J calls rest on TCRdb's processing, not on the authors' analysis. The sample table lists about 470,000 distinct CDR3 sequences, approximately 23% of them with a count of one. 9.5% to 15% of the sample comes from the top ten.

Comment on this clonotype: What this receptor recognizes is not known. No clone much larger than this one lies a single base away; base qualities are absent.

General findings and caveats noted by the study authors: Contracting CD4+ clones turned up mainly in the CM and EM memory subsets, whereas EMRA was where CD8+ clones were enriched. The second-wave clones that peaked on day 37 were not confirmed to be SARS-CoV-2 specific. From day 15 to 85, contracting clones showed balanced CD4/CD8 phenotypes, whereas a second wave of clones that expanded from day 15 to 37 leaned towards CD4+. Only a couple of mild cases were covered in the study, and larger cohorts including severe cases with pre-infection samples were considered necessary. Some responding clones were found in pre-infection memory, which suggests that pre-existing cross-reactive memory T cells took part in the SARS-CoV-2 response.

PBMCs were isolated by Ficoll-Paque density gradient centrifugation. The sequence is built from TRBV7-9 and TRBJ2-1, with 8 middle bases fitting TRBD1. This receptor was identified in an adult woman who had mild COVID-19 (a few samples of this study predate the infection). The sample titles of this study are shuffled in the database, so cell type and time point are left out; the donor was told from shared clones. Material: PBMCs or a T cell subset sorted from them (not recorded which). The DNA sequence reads TGTGCCAGCAGCTCATCTGTTTCCCAGGGGGCCCCCTACAATGAGCAGTTCTTC. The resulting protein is CASSSSVSQGAPYNEQFF. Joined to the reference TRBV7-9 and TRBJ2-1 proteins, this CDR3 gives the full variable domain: DTGVSQNPRHKITKRGQNVTFRCDPISEHNRLYWYRQTLGQGPEFLTYFQNEAQLEKSRLLSDRFSAERPKGSFSTLEIQRTEQGDSAMYLCASSSSVSQGAPYNEQFFGPGTRLTVL.